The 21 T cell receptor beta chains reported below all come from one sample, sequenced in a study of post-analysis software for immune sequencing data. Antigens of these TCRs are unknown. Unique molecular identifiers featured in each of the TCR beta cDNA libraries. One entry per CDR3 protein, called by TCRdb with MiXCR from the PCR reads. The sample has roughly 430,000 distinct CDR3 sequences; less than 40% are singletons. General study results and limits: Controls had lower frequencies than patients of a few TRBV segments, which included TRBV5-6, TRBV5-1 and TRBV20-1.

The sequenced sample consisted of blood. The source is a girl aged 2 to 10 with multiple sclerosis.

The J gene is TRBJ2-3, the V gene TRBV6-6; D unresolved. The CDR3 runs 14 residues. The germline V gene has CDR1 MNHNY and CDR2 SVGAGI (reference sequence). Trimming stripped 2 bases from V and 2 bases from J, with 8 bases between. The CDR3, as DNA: TGTGCCAGCAGTTACGAAGGTTACACAGATACGCAGTATTTT. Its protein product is CASSYEGYTDTQYF.

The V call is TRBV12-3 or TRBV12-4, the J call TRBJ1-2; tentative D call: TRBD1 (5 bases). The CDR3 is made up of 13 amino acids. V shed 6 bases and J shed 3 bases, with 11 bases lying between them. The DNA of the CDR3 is TGTGCCAGCAGCTTGATGGGGGACTATGGCTACACCTTC. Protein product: CASSLMGDYGYTF.

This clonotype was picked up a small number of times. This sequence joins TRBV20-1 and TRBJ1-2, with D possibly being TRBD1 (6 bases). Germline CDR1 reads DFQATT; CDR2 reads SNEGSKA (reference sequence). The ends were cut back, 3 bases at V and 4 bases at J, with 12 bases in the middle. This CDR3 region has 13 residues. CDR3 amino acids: CSASDSRGYGYTF. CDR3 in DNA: TGCAGTGCTAGTGATTCCAGGGGCTATGGCTACACCTTC.

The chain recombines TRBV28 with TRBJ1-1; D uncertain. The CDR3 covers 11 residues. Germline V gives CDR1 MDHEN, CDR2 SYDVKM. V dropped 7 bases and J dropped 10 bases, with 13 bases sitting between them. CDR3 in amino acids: CASINQLGAFF. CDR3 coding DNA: TGTGCCAGCATCAATCAATTGGGAGCTTTCTTT.

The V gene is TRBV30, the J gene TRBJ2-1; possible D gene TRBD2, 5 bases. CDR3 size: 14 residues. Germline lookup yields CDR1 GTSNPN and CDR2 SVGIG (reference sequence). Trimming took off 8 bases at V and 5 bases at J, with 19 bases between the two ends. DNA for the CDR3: TGTGCCGGTTGGAGAGGTAGCGAGAACAATGAGCAGTTCTTC. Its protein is CAGWRGSENNEQFF.

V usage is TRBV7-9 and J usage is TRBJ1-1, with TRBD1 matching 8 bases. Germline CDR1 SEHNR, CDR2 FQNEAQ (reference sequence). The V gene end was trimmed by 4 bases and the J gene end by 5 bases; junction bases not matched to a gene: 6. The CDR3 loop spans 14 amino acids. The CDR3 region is CASSSGGFGTEAFF. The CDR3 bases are TGTGCCAGCAGCTCAGGGGGCTTTGGGACTGAAGCTTTCTTT.

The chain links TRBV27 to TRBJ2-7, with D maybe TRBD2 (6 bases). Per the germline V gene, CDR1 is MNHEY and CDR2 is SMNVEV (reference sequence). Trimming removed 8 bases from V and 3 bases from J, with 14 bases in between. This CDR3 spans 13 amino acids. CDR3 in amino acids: CASFGTGSYEQYF. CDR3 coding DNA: TGTGCCAGCTTTGGGACTGGAAGCTACGAGCAGTACTTC.

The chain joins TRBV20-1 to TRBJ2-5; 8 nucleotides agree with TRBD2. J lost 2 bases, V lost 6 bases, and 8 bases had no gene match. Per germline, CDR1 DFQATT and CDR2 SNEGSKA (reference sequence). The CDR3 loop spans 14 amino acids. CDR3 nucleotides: TGCAGTGCCTCCGCGGGAGGCGTACAAGAGACCCAGTACTTC. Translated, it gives CSASAGGVQETQYF.

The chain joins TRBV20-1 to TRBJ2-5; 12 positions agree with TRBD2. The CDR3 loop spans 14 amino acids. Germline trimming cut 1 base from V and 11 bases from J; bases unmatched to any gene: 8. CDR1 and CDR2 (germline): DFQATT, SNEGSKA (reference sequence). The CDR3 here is CSARGTSGIGEQYF. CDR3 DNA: TGCAGTGCTAGAGGGACTAGCGGGATAGGAGAGCAGTACTTC.

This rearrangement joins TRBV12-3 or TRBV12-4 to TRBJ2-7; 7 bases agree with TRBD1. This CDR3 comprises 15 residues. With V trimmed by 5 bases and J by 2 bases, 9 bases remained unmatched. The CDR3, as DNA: TGTGCCAGCAGTAAGCCGGGACAGCCAGCCTACGAGCAGTACTTC. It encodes CASSKPGQPAYEQYF.

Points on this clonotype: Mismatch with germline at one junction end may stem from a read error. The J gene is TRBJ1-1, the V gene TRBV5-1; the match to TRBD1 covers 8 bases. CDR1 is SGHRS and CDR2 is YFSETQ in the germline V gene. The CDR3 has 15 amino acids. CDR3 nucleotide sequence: TGTGCCAGCAGCTCAGGGGGCGTGATAGACACTGAAGCTTTCTTT. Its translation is CASSSGGVIDTEAFF. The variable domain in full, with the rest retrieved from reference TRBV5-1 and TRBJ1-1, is KAGVTQTPRYLIKTRGQQVTLSCSPISGHRSVSWYQQTPGQGLQFLFEYFSETQRNKGNFPGRFSGRQFSNSRSEMNVSTLELGDSALYLCASSSGGVIDTEAFFGQGTRLTVV.

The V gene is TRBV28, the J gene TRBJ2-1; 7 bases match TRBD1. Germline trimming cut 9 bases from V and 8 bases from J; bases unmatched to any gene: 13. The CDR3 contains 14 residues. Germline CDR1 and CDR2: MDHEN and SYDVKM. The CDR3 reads CASGRDREIDEQFF. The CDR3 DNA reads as TGTGCCAGTGGACGGGACAGAGAGATCGATGAGCAGTTCTTC.

CDR3 protein: CSADPGQGLETRYF. CDR3 coding DNA: TGCAGTGCTGATCCGGGACAGGGATTGGAGACCCGGTACTTC. The genes are TRBV20-1 and TRBJ2-7; 9 nucleotides line up with TRBD1. V lost 5 bases and J lost 12; bases outside the gene matches: 17. CDR1 DFQATT and CDR2 SNEGSKA come from the germline V gene (reference sequence). CDR3 length: 14 amino acids.

The CDR3 here is CASSRGIDATQYF. The CDR3 DNA sequence: TGTGCCAGCAGCCGGGGCATAGACGCGACCCAGTACTTC. This rearrangement joins TRBV3-1 to TRBJ2-5; D is perhaps TRBD1 (5 bases). CDR1 and CDR2 from the germline V gene are LGHDT and YNNKEL (reference sequence). V lost 4 bases and J lost 7, with 13 bases in between. The CDR3 runs to 13 residues.

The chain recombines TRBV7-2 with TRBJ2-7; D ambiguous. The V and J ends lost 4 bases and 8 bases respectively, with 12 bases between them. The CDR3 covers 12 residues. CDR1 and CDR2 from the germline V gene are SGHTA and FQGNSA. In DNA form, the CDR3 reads TGTGCCAGCAGCTCGAGAGATTACAAGCAGTACTTC. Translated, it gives CASSSRDYKQYF.

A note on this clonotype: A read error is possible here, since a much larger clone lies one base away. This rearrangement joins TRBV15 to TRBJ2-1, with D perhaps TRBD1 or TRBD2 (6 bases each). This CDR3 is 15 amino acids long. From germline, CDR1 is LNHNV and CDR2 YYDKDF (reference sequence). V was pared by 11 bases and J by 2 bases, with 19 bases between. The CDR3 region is CAARSGAGPYNEQFF. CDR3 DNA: TGTGCCGCCCGCTCGGGGGCAGGCCCCTACAATGAGCAGTTCTTC.

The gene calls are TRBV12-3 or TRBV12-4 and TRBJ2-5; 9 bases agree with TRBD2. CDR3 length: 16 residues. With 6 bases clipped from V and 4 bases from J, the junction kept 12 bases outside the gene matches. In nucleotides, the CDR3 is TGTGCCAGCAGCTCACAGATAGCGGGAGAGGGAGAGACCCAGTACTTC. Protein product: CASSSQIAGEGETQYF.

CDR3 amino acids: CAITHLRGSNYGYTF. The CDR3 bases are TGTGCCATCACCCATCTGCGGGGGTCTAACTATGGCTACACCTTC. The genes are TRBV10-3 and TRBJ1-2, with D perhaps TRBD1 (5 bases). V was cut by 7 bases and J by 0 bases, with 15 bases left in between. The CDR3 sequence is 15 residues long. CDR1 is ENHRY and CDR2 is SYGVKD in the germline V gene.

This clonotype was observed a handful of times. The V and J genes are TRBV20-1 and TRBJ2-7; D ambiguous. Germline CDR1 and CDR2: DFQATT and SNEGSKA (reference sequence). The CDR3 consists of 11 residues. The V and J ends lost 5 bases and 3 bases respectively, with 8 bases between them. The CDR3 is CSAERFYEQYF. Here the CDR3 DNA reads TGCAGTGCTGAGCGATTCTACGAGCAGTACTTC.

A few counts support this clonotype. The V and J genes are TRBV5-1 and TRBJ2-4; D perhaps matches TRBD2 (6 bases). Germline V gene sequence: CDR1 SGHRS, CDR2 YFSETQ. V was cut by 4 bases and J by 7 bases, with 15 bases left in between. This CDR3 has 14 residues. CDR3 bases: TGCGCCAGCAGCACCTACGGGAGTGCCAACATTCAGTACTTC. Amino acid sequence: CASSTYGSANIQYF.

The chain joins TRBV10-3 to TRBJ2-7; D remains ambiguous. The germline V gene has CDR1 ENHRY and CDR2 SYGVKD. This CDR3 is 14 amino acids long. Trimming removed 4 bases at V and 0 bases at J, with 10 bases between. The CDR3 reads CAISGAGDSYEQYF. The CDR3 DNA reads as TGTGCCATCAGTGGGGCTGGAGACTCCTACGAGCAGTACTTC.